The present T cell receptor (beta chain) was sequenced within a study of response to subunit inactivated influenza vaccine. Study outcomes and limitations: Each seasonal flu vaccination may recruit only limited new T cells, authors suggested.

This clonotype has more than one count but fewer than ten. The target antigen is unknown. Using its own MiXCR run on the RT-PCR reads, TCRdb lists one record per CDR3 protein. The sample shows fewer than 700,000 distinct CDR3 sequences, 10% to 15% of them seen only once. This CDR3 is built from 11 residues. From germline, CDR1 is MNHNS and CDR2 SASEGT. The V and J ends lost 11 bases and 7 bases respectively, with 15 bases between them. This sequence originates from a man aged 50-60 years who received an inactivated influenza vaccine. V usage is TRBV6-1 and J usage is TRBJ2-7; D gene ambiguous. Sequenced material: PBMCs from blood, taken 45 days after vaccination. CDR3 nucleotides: TGTGCCCTTGCTGGGTTTGGGGAGCAGTACTTC. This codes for CALAGFGEQYF.